The clone carrying this T cell receptor beta chain was seen only a few times. Diagnosis rested on symptoms, serum thyroxine and TRAb, thyroid ultrasound, and orbital computed tomography. Amplification yielded TCR beta CDR3 regions, with RNA transcripts as the source. HTBI primers were the set used in a first-round RT-PCR of the TCR CDR3. One entry per CDR3 protein results from TCRdb running MiXCR on the multiplex PCR reads. The sample consists of approximately 490,000 distinct CDR3 sequences, roughly 23% of them appearing once. The source of the sample is a study of T cells in Graves' hyperthyroidism and ophthalmopathy. Germline CDR1 and CDR2: MNHNS and SASEGT. Trimming cost V 6 bases and J 1 base, with 16 bases left between them. The CDR3 loop spans 17 amino acids.

This receptor was obtained from a woman in her seventies with Graves' ophthalmopathy. The rearrangement uses TRBV6-1 and TRBJ2-6; D is possibly TRBD2 (6 bases). The sample was blood. DNA of the CDR3: TGTGCCAGCAGAAACCGGGACTTCCGTTCTGGGGCCAACGTCCTGACTTTC. It yields the protein CASRNRDFRSGANVLTF.